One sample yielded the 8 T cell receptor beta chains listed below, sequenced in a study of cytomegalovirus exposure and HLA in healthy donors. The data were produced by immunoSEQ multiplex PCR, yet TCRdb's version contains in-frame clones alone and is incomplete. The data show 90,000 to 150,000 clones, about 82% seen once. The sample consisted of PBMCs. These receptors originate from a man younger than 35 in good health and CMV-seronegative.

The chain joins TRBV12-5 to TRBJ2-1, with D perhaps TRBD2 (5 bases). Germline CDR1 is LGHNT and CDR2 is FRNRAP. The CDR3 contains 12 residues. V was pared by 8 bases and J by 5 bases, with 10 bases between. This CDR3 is CASIGVNNEQFF. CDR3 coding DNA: TGTGCTAGTATCGGGGTAAACAATGAGCAGTTCTTC.

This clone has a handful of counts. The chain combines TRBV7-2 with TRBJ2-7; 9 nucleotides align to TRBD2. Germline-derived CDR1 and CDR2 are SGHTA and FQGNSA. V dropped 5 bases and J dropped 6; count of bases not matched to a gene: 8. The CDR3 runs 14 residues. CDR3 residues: CASSPVRLAVEQYF. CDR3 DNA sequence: TGTGCCAGCAGCCCCGTTCGACTAGCGGTCGAGCAGTACTTC.

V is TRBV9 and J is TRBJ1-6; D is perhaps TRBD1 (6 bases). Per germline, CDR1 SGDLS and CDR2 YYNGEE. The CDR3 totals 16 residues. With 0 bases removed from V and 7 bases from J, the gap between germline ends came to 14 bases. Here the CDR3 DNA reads TGTGCCAGCAGCGTAGTTGGGCAGGGGTTAAATTCACCCCTCCACTTT. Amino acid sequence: CASSVVGQGLNSPLHF.

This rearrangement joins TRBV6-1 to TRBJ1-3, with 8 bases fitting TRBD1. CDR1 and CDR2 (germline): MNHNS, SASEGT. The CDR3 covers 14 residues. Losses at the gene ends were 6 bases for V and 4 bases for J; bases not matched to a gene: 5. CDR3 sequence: CASRDRVSGNTIYF. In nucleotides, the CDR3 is TGTGCCAGCAGGGACAGGGTCTCCGGAAACACCATATATTTT.

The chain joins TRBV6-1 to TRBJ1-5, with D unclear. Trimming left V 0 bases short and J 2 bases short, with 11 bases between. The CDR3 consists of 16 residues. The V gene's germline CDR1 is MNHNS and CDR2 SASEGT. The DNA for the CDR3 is TGTGCCAGCAGTGAAGCGCGAGGGTTCGGCAATCAGCCCCAGCATTTT. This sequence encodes CASSEARGFGNQPQHF.

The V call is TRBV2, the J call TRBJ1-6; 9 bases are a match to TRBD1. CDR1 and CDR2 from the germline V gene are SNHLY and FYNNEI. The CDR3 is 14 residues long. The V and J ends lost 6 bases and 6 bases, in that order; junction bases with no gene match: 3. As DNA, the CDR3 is TGTGCCAGCAGACAGGGGGCAGGTAATTCACCCCTCCACTTT. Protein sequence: CASRQGAGNSPLHF.

The CDR3 bases are TGTGCCAGCAGCGCAAGGACTAGCGGGAGATGGCAGAATGAGCAGTTCTTC. Translating it yields CASSARTSGRWQNEQFF. The V call is TRBV5-4, the J call TRBJ2-1, with 13 bases that match TRBD2. The CDR3 runs to 17 residues. Germline V CDR1 and CDR2: SGHNT, YYREEE (reference sequence). Germline trimming cut 4 bases from V and 7 bases from J; bases unmatched to any gene: 11.

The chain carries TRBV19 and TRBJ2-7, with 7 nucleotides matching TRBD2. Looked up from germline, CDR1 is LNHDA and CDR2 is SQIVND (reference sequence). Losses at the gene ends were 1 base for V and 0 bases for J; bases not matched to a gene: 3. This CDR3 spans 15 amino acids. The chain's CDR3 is CASSIGSSGSYEQYF. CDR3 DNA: TGTGCCAGTAGTATAGGGTCTAGCGGCTCCTACGAGCAGTACTTC.